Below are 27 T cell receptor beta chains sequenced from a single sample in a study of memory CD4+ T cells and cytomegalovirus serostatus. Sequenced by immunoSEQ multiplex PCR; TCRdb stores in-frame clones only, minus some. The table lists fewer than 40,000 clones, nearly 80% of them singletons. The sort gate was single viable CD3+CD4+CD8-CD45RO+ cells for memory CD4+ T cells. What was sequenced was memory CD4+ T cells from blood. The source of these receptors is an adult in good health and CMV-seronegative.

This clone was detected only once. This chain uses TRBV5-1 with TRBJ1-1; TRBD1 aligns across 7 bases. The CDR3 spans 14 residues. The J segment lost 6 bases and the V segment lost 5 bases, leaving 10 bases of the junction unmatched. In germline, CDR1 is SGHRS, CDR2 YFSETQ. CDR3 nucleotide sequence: TGCGCCAGCAGTCGTTACGAGGGGACAGCTGAAGCTTTCTTT. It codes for CASSRYEGTAEAFF.

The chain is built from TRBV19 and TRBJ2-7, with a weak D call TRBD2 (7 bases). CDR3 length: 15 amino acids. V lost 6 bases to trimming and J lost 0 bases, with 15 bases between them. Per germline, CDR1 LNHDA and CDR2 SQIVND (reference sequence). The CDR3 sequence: CASSPGGGRSYEQYF. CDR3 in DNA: TGTGCCAGTAGCCCCGGCGGGGGCCGCTCCTACGAGCAGTACTTC. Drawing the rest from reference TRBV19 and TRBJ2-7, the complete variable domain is DGGITQSPKYLFRKEGQNVTLSCEQNLNHDAMYWYRQDPGQGLRLIYYSQIVNDFQKGDIAEGYSVSREKKESFPLTVTSAQKNPTAFYLCASSPGGGRSYEQYFGPGTRLTVT.

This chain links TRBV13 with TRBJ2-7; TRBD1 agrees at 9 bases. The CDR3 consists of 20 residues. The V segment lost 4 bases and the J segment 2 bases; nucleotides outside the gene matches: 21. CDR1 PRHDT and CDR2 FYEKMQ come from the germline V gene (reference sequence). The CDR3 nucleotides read TGTGCCAGCAGCTCCCGACTTGGGGGCGTCGGGACAGGGTACCCCTACGAGCAGTACTTC. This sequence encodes CASSSRLGGVGTGYPYEQYF.

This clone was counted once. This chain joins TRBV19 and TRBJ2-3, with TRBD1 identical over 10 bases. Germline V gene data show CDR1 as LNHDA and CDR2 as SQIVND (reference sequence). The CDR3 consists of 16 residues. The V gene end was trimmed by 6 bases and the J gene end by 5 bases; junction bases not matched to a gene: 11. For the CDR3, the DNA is TGTGCCAGTAGGGCTATGACAGGGGGCGAGCTAGATACGCAGTATTTT. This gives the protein CASRAMTGGELDTQYF.

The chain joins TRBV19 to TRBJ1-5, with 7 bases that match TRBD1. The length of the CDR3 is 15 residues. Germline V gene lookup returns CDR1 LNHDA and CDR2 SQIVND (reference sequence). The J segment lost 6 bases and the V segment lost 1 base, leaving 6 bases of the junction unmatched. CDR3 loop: CASSIVDRAGQPQHF. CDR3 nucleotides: TGTGCCAGTAGTATAGTCGACAGGGCTGGTCAGCCCCAGCATTTT. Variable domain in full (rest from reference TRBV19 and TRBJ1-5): DGGITQSPKYLFRKEGQNVTLSCEQNLNHDAMYWYRQDPGQGLRLIYYSQIVNDFQKGDIAEGYSVSREKKESFPLTVTSAQKNPTAFYLCASSIVDRAGQPQHFGDGTRLSIL.

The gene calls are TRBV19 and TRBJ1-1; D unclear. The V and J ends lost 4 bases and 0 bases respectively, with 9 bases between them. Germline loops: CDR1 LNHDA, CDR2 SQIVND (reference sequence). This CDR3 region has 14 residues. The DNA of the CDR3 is TGTGCCAGTAGTACCCGATTTATGAACACTGAAGCTTTCTTT. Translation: CASSTRFMNTEAFF.

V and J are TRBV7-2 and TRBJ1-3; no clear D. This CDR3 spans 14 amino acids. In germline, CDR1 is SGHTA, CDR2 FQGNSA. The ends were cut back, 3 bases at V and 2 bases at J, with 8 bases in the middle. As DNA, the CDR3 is TGTGCCAGCAGCTTCGGAACGACTGGAAACACCATATATTTT. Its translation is CASSFGTTGNTIYF.

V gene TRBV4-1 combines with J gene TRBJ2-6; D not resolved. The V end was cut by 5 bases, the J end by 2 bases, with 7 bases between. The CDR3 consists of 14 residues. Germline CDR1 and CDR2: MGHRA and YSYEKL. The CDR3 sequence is CASSSKTGANVLTF. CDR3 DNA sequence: TGCGCCAGCAGCTCCAAGACTGGGGCCAACGTCCTGACTTTC.

The CDR3 nucleotides are TGTGCCAGCAGTGATGGGGCAAAAATGAACACTGAAGCTTTCTTT. It is translated as CASSDGAKMNTEAFF. This chain uses TRBV2 with TRBJ1-1; D might be TRBD1 (5 bases). V lost 3 bases to trimming and J lost 0 bases, with 11 bases between them. The CDR3 runs to 15 residues. Germline values: CDR1 SNHLY, CDR2 FYNNEI.

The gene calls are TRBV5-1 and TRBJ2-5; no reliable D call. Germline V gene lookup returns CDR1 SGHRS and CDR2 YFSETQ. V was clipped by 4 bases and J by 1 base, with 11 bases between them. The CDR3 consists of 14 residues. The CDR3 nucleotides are TGCGCCAGCAGCCCTGCAGGAATCCAAGAGACCCAGTACTTC. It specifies CASSPAGIQETQYF. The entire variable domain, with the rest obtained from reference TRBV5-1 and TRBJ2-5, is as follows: KAGVTQTPRYLIKTRGQQVTLSCSPISGHRSVSWYQQTPGQGLQFLFEYFSETQRNKGNFPGRFSGRQFSNSRSEMNVSTLELGDSALYLCASSPAGIQETQYFGPGTRLLVL.

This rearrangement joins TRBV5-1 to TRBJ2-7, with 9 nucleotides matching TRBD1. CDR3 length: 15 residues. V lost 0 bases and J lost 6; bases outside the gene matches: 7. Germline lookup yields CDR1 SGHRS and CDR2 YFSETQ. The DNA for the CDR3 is TGCGCCAGCAGCTTGGCGGGACAGGGCTTGGGCGAGCAGTACTTC. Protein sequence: CASSLAGQGLGEQYF.

The DNA for the CDR3 is TGTGCCAGCAGCTTAGCCAGGCCAGGGGAAGCTTTCTTT. It encodes CASSLARPGEAFF. This chain uses TRBV7-2 with TRBJ1-1, with a possible D match to TRBD1 (5 bases). Germline V lookup: CDR1 SGHTA, CDR2 FQGNSA. The length of the CDR3 is 13 residues. V gave up 0 bases and J gave up 8 bases, with 10 bases separating them.

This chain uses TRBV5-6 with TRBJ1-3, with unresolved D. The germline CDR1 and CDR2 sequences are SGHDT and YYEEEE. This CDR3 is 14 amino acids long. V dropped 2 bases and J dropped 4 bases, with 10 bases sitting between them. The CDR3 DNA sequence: TGTGCCAGCAGCTTTCGGGTAACCGGAAACACCATATATTTT. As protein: CASSFRVTGNTIYF.

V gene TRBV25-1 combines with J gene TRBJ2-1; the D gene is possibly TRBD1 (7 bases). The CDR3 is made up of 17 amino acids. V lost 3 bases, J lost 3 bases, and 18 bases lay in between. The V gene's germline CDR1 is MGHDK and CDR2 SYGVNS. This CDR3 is CASSDFRGTASYNEQFF. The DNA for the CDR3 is TGTGCCAGCAGTGACTTCCGCGGGACAGCCAGCTACAATGAGCAGTTCTTC.

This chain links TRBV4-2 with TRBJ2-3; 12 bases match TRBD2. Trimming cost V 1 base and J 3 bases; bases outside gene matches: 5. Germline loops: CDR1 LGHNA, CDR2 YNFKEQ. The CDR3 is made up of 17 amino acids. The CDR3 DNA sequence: TGTGCCAGCAGCCAAGTCCAGACTAGCGGGAGTACAGATACGCAGTATTTT. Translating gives CASSQVQTSGSTDTQYF.

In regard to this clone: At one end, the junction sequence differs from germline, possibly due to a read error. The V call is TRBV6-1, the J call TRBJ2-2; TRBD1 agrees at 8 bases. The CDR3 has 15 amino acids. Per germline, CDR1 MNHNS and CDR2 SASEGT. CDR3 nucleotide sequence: TGTGCTAGCAGTGGCAGACAGGGGACGGGCGGGGAGCTGTTTTTT. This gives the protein CASSGRQGTGGELFF.

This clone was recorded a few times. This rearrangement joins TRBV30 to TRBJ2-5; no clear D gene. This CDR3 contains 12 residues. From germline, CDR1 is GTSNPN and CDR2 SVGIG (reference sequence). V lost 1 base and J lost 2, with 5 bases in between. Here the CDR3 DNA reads TGTGCCTGGAGTGCCAGGCAAGAGACCCAGTACTTC. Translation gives CAWSARQETQYF.

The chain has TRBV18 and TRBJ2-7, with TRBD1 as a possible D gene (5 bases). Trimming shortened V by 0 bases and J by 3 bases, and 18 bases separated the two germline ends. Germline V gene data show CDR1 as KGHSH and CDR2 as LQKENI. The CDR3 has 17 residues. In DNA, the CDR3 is TGTGCCAGCTCACCACCGTTTTCACAGGCAGGCCTCTACGAGCAGTACTTC. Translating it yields CASSPPFSQAGLYEQYF.

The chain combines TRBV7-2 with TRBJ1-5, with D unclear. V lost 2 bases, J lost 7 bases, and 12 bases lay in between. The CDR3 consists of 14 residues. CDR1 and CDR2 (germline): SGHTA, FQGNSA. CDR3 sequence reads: CASSLRGLSQPQHF. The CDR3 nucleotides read TGTGCCAGCAGCTTACGGGGTTTAAGCCAGCCCCAGCATTTT.

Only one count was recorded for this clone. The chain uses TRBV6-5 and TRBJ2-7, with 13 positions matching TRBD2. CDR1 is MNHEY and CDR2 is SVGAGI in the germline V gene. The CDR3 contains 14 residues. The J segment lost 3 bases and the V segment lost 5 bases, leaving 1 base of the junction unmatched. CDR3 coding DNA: TGTGCCAGCAGTCGACTAGCGGGGGGCTACGAGCAGTACTTC. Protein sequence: CASSRLAGGYEQYF.

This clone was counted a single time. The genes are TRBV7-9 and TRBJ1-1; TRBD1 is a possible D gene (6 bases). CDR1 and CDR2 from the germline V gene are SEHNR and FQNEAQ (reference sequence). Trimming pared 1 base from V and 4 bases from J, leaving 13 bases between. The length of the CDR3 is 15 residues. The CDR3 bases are TGTGCCAGCAGCTTAGGCCTCAGGGGATCCACTGAAGCTTTCTTT. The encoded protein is CASSLGLRGSTEAFF.

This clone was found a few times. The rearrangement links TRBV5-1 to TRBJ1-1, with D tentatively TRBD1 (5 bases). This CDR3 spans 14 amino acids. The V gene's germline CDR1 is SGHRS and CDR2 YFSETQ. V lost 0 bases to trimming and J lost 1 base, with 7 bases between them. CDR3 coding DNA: TGCGCCAGCAGCTTGGACGGGGCGAACACTGAAGCTTTCTTT. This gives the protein CASSLDGANTEAFF.

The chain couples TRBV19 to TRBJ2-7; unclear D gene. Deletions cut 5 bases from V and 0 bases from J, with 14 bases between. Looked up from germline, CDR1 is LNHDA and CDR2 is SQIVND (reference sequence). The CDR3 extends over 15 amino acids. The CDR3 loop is CASSPVDRSSYEQYF. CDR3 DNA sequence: TGTGCCAGTAGTCCTGTGGACCGGAGCTCCTACGAGCAGTACTTC. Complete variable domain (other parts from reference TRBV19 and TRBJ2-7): DGGITQSPKYLFRKEGQNVTLSCEQNLNHDAMYWYRQDPGQGLRLIYYSQIVNDFQKGDIAEGYSVSREKKESFPLTVTSAQKNPTAFYLCASSPVDRSSYEQYFGPGTRLTVT.

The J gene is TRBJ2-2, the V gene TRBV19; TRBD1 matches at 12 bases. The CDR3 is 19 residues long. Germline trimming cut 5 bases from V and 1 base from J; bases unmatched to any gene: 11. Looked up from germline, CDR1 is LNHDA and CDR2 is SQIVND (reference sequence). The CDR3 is CASSVLTRDRGLNTGELFF. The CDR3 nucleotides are TGTGCCAGTAGTGTATTAACCCGGGACAGGGGGCTGAACACCGGGGAGCTGTTTTTT.

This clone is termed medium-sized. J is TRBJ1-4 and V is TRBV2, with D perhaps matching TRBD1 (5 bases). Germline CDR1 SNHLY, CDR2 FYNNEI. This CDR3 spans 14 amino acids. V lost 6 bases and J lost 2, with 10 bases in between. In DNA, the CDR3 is TGTGCCAGCAGCGCAGGGAGCACTAATGAAAAACTGTTTTTT. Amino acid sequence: CASSAGSTNEKLFF.

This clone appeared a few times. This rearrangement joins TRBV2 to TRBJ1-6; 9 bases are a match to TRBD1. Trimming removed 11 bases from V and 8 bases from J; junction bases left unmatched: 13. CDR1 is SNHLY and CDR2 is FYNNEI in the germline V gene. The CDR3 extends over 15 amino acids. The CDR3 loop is CARSSTGGRDSPLHF. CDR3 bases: TGTGCCCGAAGCTCGACAGGGGGTCGGGATTCACCCCTCCACTTT.

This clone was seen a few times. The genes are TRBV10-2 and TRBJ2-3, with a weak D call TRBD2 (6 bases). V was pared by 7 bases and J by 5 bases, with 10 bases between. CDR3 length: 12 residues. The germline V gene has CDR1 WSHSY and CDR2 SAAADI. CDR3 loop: CASTRLGDTQYF. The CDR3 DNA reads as TGCGCCAGCACCCGACTAGGAGATACGCAGTATTTT.